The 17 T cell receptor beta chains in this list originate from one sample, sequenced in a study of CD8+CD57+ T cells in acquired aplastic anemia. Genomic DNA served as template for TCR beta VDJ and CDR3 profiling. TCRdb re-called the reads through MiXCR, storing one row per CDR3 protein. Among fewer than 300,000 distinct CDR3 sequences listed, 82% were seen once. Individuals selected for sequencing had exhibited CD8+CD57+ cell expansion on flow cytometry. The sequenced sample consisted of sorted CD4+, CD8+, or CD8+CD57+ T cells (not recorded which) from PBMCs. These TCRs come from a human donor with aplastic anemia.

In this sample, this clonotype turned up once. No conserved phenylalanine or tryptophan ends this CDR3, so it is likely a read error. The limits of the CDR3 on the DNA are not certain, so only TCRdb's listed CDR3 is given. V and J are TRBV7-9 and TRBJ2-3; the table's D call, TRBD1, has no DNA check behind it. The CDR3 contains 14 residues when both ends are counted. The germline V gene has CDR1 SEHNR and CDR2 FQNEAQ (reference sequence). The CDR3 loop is CASSFPRSPDTHEL.

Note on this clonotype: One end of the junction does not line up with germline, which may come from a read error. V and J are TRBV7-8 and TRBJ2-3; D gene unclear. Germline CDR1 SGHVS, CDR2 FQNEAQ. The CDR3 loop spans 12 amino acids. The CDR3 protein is CASSVHSDRQSF. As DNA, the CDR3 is TGTGCCAGCAGCGTACATTCAGATAGGCAATCTTTT.

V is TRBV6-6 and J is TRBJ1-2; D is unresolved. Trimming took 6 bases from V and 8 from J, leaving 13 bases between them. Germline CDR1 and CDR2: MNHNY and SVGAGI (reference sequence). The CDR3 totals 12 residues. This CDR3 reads CASREQVQGYTF. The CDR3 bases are TGTGCCAGCAGGGAGCAAGTTCAGGGCTACACCTTC.

The CDR3 sequence is CASNGDLTAQYF. CDR3 DNA: TGTGCCAGCAACGGAGATCTGACAGCCCAGTACTTC. This chain links TRBV11-3 with TRBJ2-5, with D perhaps TRBD1 (5 bases). The V and J ends lost 7 bases and 9 bases respectively, with 15 bases between them. The germline V gene encodes CDR1 SGHNT and CDR2 YENEEA. The CDR3 is made up of 12 amino acids.

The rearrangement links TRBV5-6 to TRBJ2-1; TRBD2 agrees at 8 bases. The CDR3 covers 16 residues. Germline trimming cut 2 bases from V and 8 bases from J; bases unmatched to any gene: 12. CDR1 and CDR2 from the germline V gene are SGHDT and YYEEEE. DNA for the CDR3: TGTGCCAGCAGCTTTGGGAGTTGCGGGGGGAGCGATGAGCAGTTCTTC. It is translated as CASSFGSCGGSDEQFF. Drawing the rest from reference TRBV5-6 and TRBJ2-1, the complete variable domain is DAGVTQSPTHLIKTRGQQVTLRCSPKSGHDTVSWYQQALGQGPQFIFQYYEEEERQRGNFPDRFSGHQFPNYSSELNVNALLLGDSALYLCASSFGSCGGSDEQFFGPGTRLTVL.

CDR3 DNA sequence: TGTGCCAGCAGCGTGCGAGGGCACCTACTCTACGAGCAGTACTTC. It yields the protein CASSVRGHLLYEQYF. This chain connects TRBV11-2 to TRBJ2-7; D might be TRBD2 (5 bases). The V end was cut by 5 bases, the J end by 3 bases, with 17 bases between. Germline CDR1 is SGHAT and CDR2 is FQNNGV. The CDR3 covers 15 residues.

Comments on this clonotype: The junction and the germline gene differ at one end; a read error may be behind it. As DNA, the CDR3 is TGTGCCAGCAGTGATGGGGTCACCGATGAGCAGTTTTTC. This gives the protein CASSDGVTDEQFF. This chain joins TRBV2 and TRBJ2-3; D remains unclear. The CDR3 is made up of 13 amino acids. Germline CDR1 and CDR2: SNHLY and FYNNEI. The full variable domain, with the rest looked up from reference TRBV2 and TRBJ2-3, is EPEVTQTPSHQVTQMGQEVILRCVPISNHLYFYWYRQILGQKVEFLVSFYNNEISEKSEIFDDQFSVERPDGSNFTLKIRSTKLEDSAMYFCASSDGVTDEQFFGPGTRLTVL.

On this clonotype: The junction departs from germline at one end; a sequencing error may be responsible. Written as DNA, the CDR3 is TGTGCCAGCAGCGCACGGGGCAGGGGCTTACACTATGGCTACAACTTC. Its protein product is CASSARGRGLHYGYNF. The chain recombines TRBV2 with TRBJ1-2; perhaps TRBD1 as D (6 bases). The CDR3 extends over 16 amino acids. Germline V gene sequence: CDR1 SNHLY, CDR2 FYNNEI.

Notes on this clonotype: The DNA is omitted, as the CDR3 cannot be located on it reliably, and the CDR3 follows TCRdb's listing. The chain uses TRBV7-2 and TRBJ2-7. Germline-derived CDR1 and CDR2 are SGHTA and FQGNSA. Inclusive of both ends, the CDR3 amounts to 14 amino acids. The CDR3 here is CASSRTVSYEQYFF.

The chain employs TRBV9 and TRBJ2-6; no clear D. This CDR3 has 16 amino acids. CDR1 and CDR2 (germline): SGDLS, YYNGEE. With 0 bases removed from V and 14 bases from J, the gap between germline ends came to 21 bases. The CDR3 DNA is TGTGCCAGCAGCGTAGCGACCGCCCGAGGTCAGCCCCTCCTGACTTTC. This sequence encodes CASSVATARGQPLLTF. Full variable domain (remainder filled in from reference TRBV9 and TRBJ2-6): DSGVTQTPKHLITATGQRVTLRCSPRSGDLSVYWYQQSLDQGLQFLIQYYNGEERAKGNILERFSAQQFPDLHSELNLSSLELGDSALYFCASSVATARGQPLLTFGAGSRLTVL.

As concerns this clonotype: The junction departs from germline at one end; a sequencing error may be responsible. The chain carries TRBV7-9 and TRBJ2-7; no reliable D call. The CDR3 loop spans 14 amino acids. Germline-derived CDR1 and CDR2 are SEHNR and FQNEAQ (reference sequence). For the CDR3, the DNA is TGTGCCGGCAGCCAAGCAGACGGTGCCTACGAGCAGTACTTC. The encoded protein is CAGSQADGAYEQYF.

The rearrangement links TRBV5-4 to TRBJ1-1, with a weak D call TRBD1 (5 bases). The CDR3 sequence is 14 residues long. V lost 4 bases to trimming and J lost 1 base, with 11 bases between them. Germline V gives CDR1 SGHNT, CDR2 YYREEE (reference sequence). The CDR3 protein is CASSLGGGNTEAFF. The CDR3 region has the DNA TGTGCCAGCAGCCTGGGGGGGGGGAACACTGAAGCTTTCTTT.

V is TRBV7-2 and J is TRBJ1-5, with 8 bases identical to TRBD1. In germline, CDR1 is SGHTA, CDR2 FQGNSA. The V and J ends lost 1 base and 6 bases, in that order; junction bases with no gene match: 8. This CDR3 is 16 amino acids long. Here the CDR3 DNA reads TGTGCCAGCAGCTTAGGGGGACAGGTAGGCGGTCAGCCCCAGCATTTT. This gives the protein CASSLGGQVGGQPQHF. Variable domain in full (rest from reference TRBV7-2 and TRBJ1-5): GAGVSQSPSNKVTEKGKDVELRCDPISGHTALYWYRQSLGQGLEFLIYFQGNSAPDKSGLPSDRFSAERTGGSVSTLTIQRTQQEDSAVYLCASSLGGQVGGQPQHFGDGTRLSIL.

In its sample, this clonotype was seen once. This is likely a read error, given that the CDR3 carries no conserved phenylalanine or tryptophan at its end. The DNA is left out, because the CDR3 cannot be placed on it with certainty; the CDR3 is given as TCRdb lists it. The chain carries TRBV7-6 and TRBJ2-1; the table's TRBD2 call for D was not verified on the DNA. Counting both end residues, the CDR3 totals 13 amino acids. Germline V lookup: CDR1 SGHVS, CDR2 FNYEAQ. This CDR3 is CASSLDTLLSPLH.

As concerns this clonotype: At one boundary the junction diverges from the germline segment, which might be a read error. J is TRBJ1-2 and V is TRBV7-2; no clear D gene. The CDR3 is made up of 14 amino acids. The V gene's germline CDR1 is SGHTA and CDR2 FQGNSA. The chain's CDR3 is CASSPSPNGSYEQF. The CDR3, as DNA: TGTGCCAGCAGCCCAAGCCCTAACGGTTCCTACGAGCAGTTC.

The CDR3 protein is CSVTKTGLETQYF. The CDR3 bases are TGCAGCGTCACTAAGACAGGGTTGGAGACCCAGTACTTC. The chain recombines TRBV29-1 with TRBJ2-5; 7 nucleotides align to TRBD1. The CDR3 has 13 residues. V lost 6 bases to trimming and J lost 5 bases; unmatched junction nucleotides: 9. Germline V CDR1 and CDR2: SQVTM, ANQGSEA.

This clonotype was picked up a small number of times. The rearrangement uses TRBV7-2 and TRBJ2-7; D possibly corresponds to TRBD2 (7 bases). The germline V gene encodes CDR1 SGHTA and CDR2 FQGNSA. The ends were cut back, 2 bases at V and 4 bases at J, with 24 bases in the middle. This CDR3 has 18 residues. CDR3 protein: CASSLQGGARVKYYEQYV. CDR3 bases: TGTGCCAGCAGCTTACAAGGGGGGGCCCGGGTCAAGTATTACGAGCAGTACGTC.